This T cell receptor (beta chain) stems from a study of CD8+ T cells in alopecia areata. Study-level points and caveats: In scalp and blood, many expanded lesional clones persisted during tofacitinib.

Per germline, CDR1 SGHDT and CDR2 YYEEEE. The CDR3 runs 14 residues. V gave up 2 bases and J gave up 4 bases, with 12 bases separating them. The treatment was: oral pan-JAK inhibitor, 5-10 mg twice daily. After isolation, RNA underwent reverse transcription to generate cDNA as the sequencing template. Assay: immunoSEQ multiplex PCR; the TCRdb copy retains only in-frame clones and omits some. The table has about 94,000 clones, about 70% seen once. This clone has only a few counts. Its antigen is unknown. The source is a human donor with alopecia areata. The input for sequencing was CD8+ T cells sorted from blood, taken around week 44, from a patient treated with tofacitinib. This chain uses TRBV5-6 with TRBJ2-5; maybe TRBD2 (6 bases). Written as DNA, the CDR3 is TGTGCCAGCAGCTTCCCGTCGGAGGGAGAGACCCAGTACTTC. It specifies CASSFPSEGETQYF.